The 12 T cell receptor beta chains below come from one sample, sequenced in a study of shared clonotypes between healthy human individuals. The table came from immunoSEQ multiplex PCR; TCRdb's copy has only in-frame clones and leaves some out. This sample has over 95,000 clones, with 65% to 75% found just once. What was sequenced was memory CD8+ T cells sorted from blood. Regarding subset: CD45RO+ cells pooled with CCR7-negative TemRA cells. The origin of the receptors is a young woman in good health.

V gene TRBV7-9 combines with J gene TRBJ1-5; D might be TRBD1 (5 bases). Germline CDR1 reads SEHNR; CDR2 reads FQNEAQ (reference sequence). Trimming left V 5 bases short and J 9 bases short, with 14 bases between. The CDR3 spans 13 residues. The CDR3 DNA is TGTGCCAGCAGCCCCCAAGCGGGGGGGCCCCAGCATTTT. Residues: CASSPQAGGPQHF.

This clone was counted between two and nine times. The rearrangement links TRBV30 to TRBJ2-7; TRBD1 matches 7 bases. J gave up 2 bases and V 0 bases, and 4 bases lay outside the gene matches. The germline CDR1 and CDR2 sequences are GTSNPN and SVGIG (reference sequence). This CDR3 region has 14 residues. The CDR3 reads CAWSVAQGTYEQYF. As DNA, the CDR3 is TGTGCCTGGAGTGTGGCACAGGGGACCTACGAGCAGTACTTC.

The chain links TRBV27 to TRBJ2-7; tentative D call: TRBD1 (6 bases). CDR3 length: 15 residues. V was cut by 6 bases and J by 2 bases, with 17 bases left in between. CDR1 and CDR2 (germline): MNHEY, SMNVEV (reference sequence). Here the CDR3 DNA reads TGTGCCAGCAGCTTAGAGGGGGACACTACCTACGAGCAGTACTTC. Encoded protein: CASSLEGDTTYEQYF.

V and J are TRBV6-5 and TRBJ2-5, with a tentative D call TRBD2 (5 bases). This CDR3 comprises 15 residues. Germline CDR1 reads MNHEY; CDR2 reads SVGAGI. The V gene lost 5 bases and the J gene lost 2 bases, with 15 bases spanning the gap. In DNA form, the CDR3 reads TGTGCCAGCAGTCGATCTGAGCGGCCACAAGAGACCCAGTACTTC. This translates into CASSRSERPQETQYF.

V gene TRBV2 combines with J gene TRBJ1-5; D ambiguous. Germline V gene sequence: CDR1 SNHLY, CDR2 FYNNEI. Trimming left V 4 bases short and J 6 bases short, with 10 bases between. There are 13 residues in the CDR3. This CDR3 reads CASSGDERQPQHF. DNA for the CDR3: TGTGCCAGCAGTGGTGACGAGCGTCAGCCCCAGCATTTT.

V gene TRBV5-4 combines with J gene TRBJ1-1; D unresolved. The CDR3 is 14 residues long. CDR1 is SGHNT, CDR2 YYREEE, per germline (reference sequence). V lost 4 bases, J lost 2 bases, and 12 bases lay in between. CDR3: CASSPGRFNTEAFF. The CDR3 nucleotides read TGTGCCAGCAGCCCCGGACGCTTTAACACTGAAGCTTTCTTT.

The rearrangement joins TRBV27 to TRBJ2-7, with 10 nucleotides matching TRBD1. Germline V gene lookup returns CDR1 MNHEY and CDR2 SMNVEV (reference sequence). The CDR3 consists of 16 residues. V gave up 6 bases and J gave up 3 bases; unmatched junction bases: 11. The CDR3 loop is CASRLLLGQGIYEQYF. CDR3 bases: TGTGCCAGCAGACTTCTCTTGGGACAGGGGATCTACGAGCAGTACTTC.

This clone was detected once. The chain couples TRBV7-2 to TRBJ2-2; TRBD2 aligns across 7 bases. The germline V gene encodes CDR1 SGHTA and CDR2 FQGNSA. This CDR3 is 15 amino acids long. The junction had 4 bases not matched to a gene; V was cut back by 3 bases and J by 3 bases. The CDR3 DNA reads as TGTGCCAGCAGCTTGTCAGGGAGGGACACCGGGGAGCTGTTTTTT. Encoded protein: CASSLSGRDTGELFF.

The chain has TRBV7-8 and TRBJ2-7; D uncertain. The length of the CDR3 is 13 residues. Trimming left V 2 bases short and J 3 bases short, with 8 bases between. Germline assignment: CDR1 SGHVS and CDR2 FQNEAQ. In DNA, the CDR3 is TGTGCCAGCAGCTTATGGACCCACTACGAGCAGTACTTC. Translated, it gives CASSLWTHYEQYF.

This chain joins TRBV6-6 and TRBJ1-1; tentative D call: TRBD1 (5 bases). V gave up 7 bases and J gave up 10 bases, with 13 bases separating them. The CDR3 has 11 residues. Per germline, CDR1 MNHNY and CDR2 SVGAGI (reference sequence). DNA of the CDR3: TGTGCCAGCATAGTTGGGACTATAGCTTTCTTT. Protein product: CASIVGTIAFF.

V and J are TRBV29-1 and TRBJ2-1; D gene ambiguous. Trimming took 3 bases from V and 0 from J, leaving 12 bases between them. The V gene's germline CDR1 is SQVTM and CDR2 ANQGSEA. The CDR3 runs 15 residues. CDR3 loop: CSVDFPQSSYNEQFF. The CDR3 region has the DNA TGCAGCGTTGATTTCCCCCAGAGCTCCTACAATGAGCAGTTCTTC.

A word on this clone: Other DNA sequences in the sample encode the same CDR3. The chain joins TRBV5-6 to TRBJ2-1, with D tentatively TRBD2 (5 bases). V lost 5 bases and J 5 bases, leaving 8 bases between the germline ends. Germline CDR1 and CDR2: SGHDT and YYEEEE. The CDR3 runs to 12 residues. The CDR3 reads CASSGGNNEQFF. The DNA for the CDR3 is TGTGCCAGCAGTGGAGGAAACAATGAGCAGTTCTTC.